The 17 T cell receptor beta chains listed next were all sequenced from one sample in a study of radiotherapy plus CTLA-4 blockade in lung cancer. This table comes from immunoSEQ multiplex PCR, and its TCRdb copy is limited to in-frame clones, with some not included. The data contain some 110,000 clones, around 89% of them seen just once; the ten biggest clones take up under 8%. Material: peripheral blood, obtained from a patient treated with radiotherapy plus ipilimumab. Receptor source: a human donor with non-small cell lung cancer that progressed on radiotherapy plus ipilimumab.

This chain links TRBV30 with TRBJ1-3; D gene uncertain. This CDR3 contains 13 residues. Trimming pared 0 bases from V and 2 bases from J, leaving 5 bases between. Germline assignment: CDR1 GTSNPN and CDR2 SVGIG (reference sequence). CDR3 sequence reads: CAWSVTTGNTIYF. The CDR3 DNA is TGTGCCTGGAGTGTCACAACTGGAAACACCATATATTTT. The entire variable domain, with the rest obtained from reference TRBV30 and TRBJ1-3, is as follows: SQTIHQWPATLVQPVGSPLSLECTVEGTSNPNLYWYRQAAGRGLQLLFYSVGIGQISSEVPQNLSASRPQDRQFILSSKKLLLSDSGFYLCAWSVTTGNTIYFGEGSWLTVV.

This clone appeared once. The germline gene is not matched at one end of the junction; a read error may be the cause. The chain combines TRBV9 with TRBJ2-7; 7 positions agree with TRBD1. Germline V gene lookup returns CDR1 SGDLS and CDR2 YYNGEE. The CDR3 spans 14 residues. The CDR3 coding sequence is TGTGCCAGCAGTGTAGTCGGGACAGCTTTTGGGCAGTACTTC. Protein: CASSVVGTAFGQYF.

This clone has just a few counts. This rearrangement joins TRBV4-1 to TRBJ2-7; D gene uncertain. The CDR3 loop spans 15 amino acids. V was trimmed by 0 bases and J by 3 bases, leaving 12 bases between them. From germline, CDR1 is MGHRA and CDR2 YSYEKL. The CDR3 loop is CASSQENEHIYEQYF. The CDR3 DNA reads as TGCGCCAGCAGCCAAGAGAACGAGCACATCTACGAGCAGTACTTC.

The CDR3 DNA is TGTGCCAGCAGCAACAGGGGGAACTACGAGCAGTACTTC. Residues: CASSNRGNYEQYF. The rearrangement links TRBV11-3 to TRBJ2-7, with 8 positions matching TRBD1. This CDR3 has 13 amino acids. Germline CDR1 and CDR2: SGHNT and YENEEA. Trimming cost V 5 bases and J 3 bases; bases outside gene matches: 3.

V gene TRBV11-2 combines with J gene TRBJ2-3, with 12 bases aligning to TRBD2. The V segment lost 5 bases and the J segment 3 bases; nucleotides outside the gene matches: 3. This CDR3 contains 15 residues. Germline V lookup: CDR1 SGHAT, CDR2 FQNNGV. The DNA for the CDR3 is TGTGCCAGCAGCCGACTAGCGGGAGCAACAGATACGCAGTATTTT. It specifies CASSRLAGATDTQYF.

The genes are TRBV5-1 and TRBJ2-7; 8 bases line up with TRBD2. This CDR3 has 14 residues. After removal of 3 bases from V and 2 bases from J, the junction contained 4 bases not matched to a gene. Germline V gene data show CDR1 as SGHRS and CDR2 as YFSETQ. Here the CDR3 reads CASSSGLDPYEQYF. CDR3 coding DNA: TGCGCCAGCAGCTCGGGACTAGACCCCTACGAGCAGTACTTC.

V gene TRBV6-6 combines with J gene TRBJ1-5; a weak D match, TRBD1 (6 bases). The CDR3 totals 16 residues. V gave up 7 bases and J gave up 4 bases, with 20 bases separating them. In germline, CDR1 is MNHNY, CDR2 SVGAGI (reference sequence). For the CDR3, the DNA is TGTGCCAGCACCGTAGGGGGGGGCTTCGGAAATCAGCCCCAGCATTTT. Residues: CASTVGGGFGNQPQHF.

This CDR3 reads CASSLGGPAYGYTF. As DNA, the CDR3 is TGTGCCAGCAGCTTAGGGGGCCCGGCATATGGCTACACCTTC. The V call is TRBV7-8, the J call TRBJ1-2, with D maybe TRBD1 (5 bases). This CDR3 has 14 amino acids. The germline gives CDR1 SGHVS, CDR2 FQNEAQ. The V and J ends lost 1 base and 5 bases respectively, with 11 bases between them.

This rearrangement joins TRBV7-3 to TRBJ2-1; perhaps TRBD1 as D (6 bases). V was clipped by 5 bases and J by 8 bases, with 16 bases between them. This CDR3 region has 14 residues. CDR1 and CDR2 (germline): SGHTA, FQGTGA. The CDR3 nucleotides are TGTGCCAGCAGCCCCAGGGGTTTTACGGATGAGCAGTTCTTC. Translated, it gives CASSPRGFTDEQFF.

CDR3 region: CASSSTGTGTEAFF. The CDR3 DNA reads TGTGCCAGCAGCTCAACCGGGACAGGCACTGAAGCTTTCTTT. The chain is built from TRBV5-4 and TRBJ1-1, with 8 bases aligning to TRBD1. The CDR3 is 14 amino acids. Germline CDR1 reads SGHNT; CDR2 reads YYREEE (reference sequence). Germline trimming cut 3 bases from V and 4 bases from J; bases unmatched to any gene: 5.

CDR3 sequence reads: CASSQAAGLADGYEQYF. DNA for the CDR3: TGCGCCAGCAGCCAGGCGGCAGGACTAGCCGACGGCTACGAGCAGTACTTC. This chain uses TRBV4-1 with TRBJ2-7; TRBD2 aligns across 8 bases. The CDR3 sequence is 17 residues long. The ends lost 3 bases at V and 3 bases at J; junction bases unmatched: 13. Germline V lookup: CDR1 MGHRA, CDR2 YSYEKL.

The chain couples TRBV2 to TRBJ2-2, with D tentatively TRBD2 (6 bases). The CDR3 is 15 amino acids. CDR1 and CDR2 (germline): SNHLY, FYNNEI. Trimming took 1 base from V and 3 from J, leaving 9 bases between them. The chain's CDR3 is CASSEGGVDTGELFF. In DNA form, the CDR3 reads TGTGCCAGCAGTGAAGGGGGGGTGGACACCGGGGAGCTGTTTTTT.

The rearrangement joins TRBV5-6 to TRBJ1-5, with 7 nucleotides matching TRBD1. The CDR3 runs 14 residues. Per the germline V gene, CDR1 is SGHDT and CDR2 is YYEEEE. V was pared by 2 bases and J by 4 bases, with 3 bases of the junction left unmatched. The CDR3 nucleotides are TGTGCCAGCAGCTTCGGGACAGTTAATCAGCCCCAGCATTTT. This translates into CASSFGTVNQPQHF.

This rearrangement joins TRBV7-9 to TRBJ2-7, with 7 bases that match TRBD2. CDR1 and CDR2 (germline): SEHNR, FQNEAQ (reference sequence). This CDR3 comprises 15 residues. The V gene end was trimmed by 1 base and the J gene end by 6 bases; junction bases not matched to a gene: 9. The CDR3 reads CASSLGDWGLSEQYF. The CDR3 DNA follows: TGTGCCAGCAGCTTAGGGGACTGGGGACTAAGCGAGCAGTACTTC. Combining the CDR3 with reference TRBV7-9 and TRBJ2-7 gives the whole variable domain DTGVSQNPRHKITKRGQNVTFRCDPISEHNRLYWYRQTLGQGPEFLTYFQNEAQLEKSRLLSDRFSAERPKGSFSTLEIQRTEQGDSAMYLCASSLGDWGLSEQYFGPGTRLTVT.

This clone was observed a single time. The V and J genes are TRBV6-5 and TRBJ2-7; maybe TRBD2 (5 bases). V lost 2 bases and J lost 6, with 11 bases in between. The germline gives CDR1 MNHEY, CDR2 SVGAGI. The CDR3 loop spans 13 amino acids. The CDR3 sequence: CASSYVGAGEQYF. Here the CDR3 DNA reads TGTGCCAGCAGTTACGTGGGAGCAGGCGAGCAGTACTTC.

The chain uses TRBV10-2 and TRBJ1-2; 7 positions agree with TRBD1. The CDR3 runs to 13 residues. Trimming cost V 6 bases and J 6 bases; bases outside gene matches: 7. Germline CDR1 WSHSY, CDR2 SAAADI. The CDR3 nucleotides are TGCGCCAGCAGCAGACAGGGTGTCGATGGCTACACCTTC. Its protein product is CASSRQGVDGYTF.

This chain uses TRBV5-1 with TRBJ1-1; the D is unclear. Germline CDR1 is SGHRS and CDR2 is YFSETQ. V shed 0 bases and J shed 2 bases, with 8 bases lying between them. This CDR3 is built from 14 residues. The CDR3 DNA reads TGCGCCAGCAGCTTGGCCCTGGGTAACACTGAAGCTTTCTTT. This encodes CASSLALGNTEAFF.